One T cell receptor beta chain is described in this entry. The data are from a study of blood T cell repertoires in COVID-19. TCRdb's table, derived via immunoSEQ multiplex PCR, lists solely in-frame clones and lacks some. The table has some 300,000 clones, just under 90% seen once. CDR3 length: 15 residues. The germline CDR1 and CDR2 sequences are SNHLY and FYNNEI. J gave up 6 bases and V 4 bases, and 7 bases lay outside the gene matches. Sequenced sample: PBMCs or T cells enriched from blood (not recorded which). The chain uses TRBV2 and TRBJ2-5, with 11 bases fitting TRBD2. This receptor was identified in a woman between 50 and 59 years old who had been exposed to COVID-19. DNA for the CDR3: TGTGCCAGCAGTGGAAATAGCGGGGGGGCCCAGACCCAGTACTTC. Protein: CASSGNSGGAQTQYF.